The rows below give T cell receptor beta chains drawn from one sample of a study of shared clonotypes between healthy human individuals. Sequencing used immunoSEQ multiplex PCR; TCRdb keeps in-frame clones, though not all of them. The table lists 950,000 to 1,300,000 clones, around 76% of them singletons. Sample: memory CD4+ T cells sorted from blood. The source of these receptors is a man between 18 and 29 years old in good health. Both conserved end residues are part of each CDR3.

j_call: TRBJ2-2; v_call: TRBV5-1; cdr3_aa: CASSLEWAGAGELFF
j_call: TRBJ1-1; v_call: TRBV7-2; cdr3_aa: CASSLYGRVGTEAFF
j_call: TRBJ1-2; v_call: TRBV5-4; cdr3_aa: CASSSGGQNYGYTF
j_call: TRBJ2-5; v_call: TRBV2; cdr3_aa: CASMMDRSSETQYF
j_call: TRBJ1-3; v_call: TRBV6-4; cdr3_aa: CASSEGTGDYSGNTIYF
j_call: TRBJ2-7; v_call: TRBV5-4; cdr3_aa: CASSLAEGHEQYF
j_call: TRBJ2-5; v_call: TRBV19; cdr3_aa: CASSSDSNQETQYF
j_call: TRBJ1-5; v_call: TRBV19; cdr3_aa: CASSDTNNQPQHF
j_call: TRBJ2-7; v_call: TRBV23-1; cdr3_aa: CASSREQGSSSYEQYF
j_call: TRBJ1-6; v_call: TRBV5-1; cdr3_aa: CASSLDHPGISPLHF
j_call: TRBJ1-2; v_call: TRBV19; cdr3_aa: CASSIGVAAHYTF
j_call: TRBJ2-7; v_call: TRBV5-1; cdr3_aa: CASSPTRTQSYEQYF
j_call: TRBJ2-7; v_call: TRBV9; cdr3_aa: CASSVAGLTYEQYF
j_call: TRBJ2-3; v_call: TRBV7-9; cdr3_aa: CASSFPGQGTDTQYF
j_call: TRBJ1-3; v_call: TRBV7-2; cdr3_aa: CASSLEFRSGISGNTIYF
j_call: TRBJ2-7; v_call: TRBV7-2; cdr3_aa: CASSLGGQGLDEQYF
j_call: TRBJ2-5; v_call: TRBV30; cdr3_aa: CAWTGGKETQYF
j_call: TRBJ2-5; v_call: TRBV5-1; cdr3_aa: CASSARLAGETQYF
j_call: TRBJ2-2; v_call: TRBV2; cdr3_aa: CASSVAGATNTGELFF
j_call: TRBJ2-3; v_call: TRBV11-3; cdr3_aa: CASSLGRGNTQYF
j_call: TRBJ1-1; v_call: TRBV5-4; cdr3_aa: CASSLQGMNTEAFF
j_call: TRBJ2-1; v_call: TRBV2; cdr3_aa: CASSESRGFSGSEQFF
j_call: TRBJ2-3; v_call: TRBV9; cdr3_aa: CASSVRSQSTDTQYF
j_call: TRBJ1-1; v_call: TRBV5-1; cdr3_aa: CASSPAGTYTEAFF
j_call: TRBJ1-6; v_call: TRBV5-4; cdr3_aa: CASSSGGDRSYNSPLHF
j_call: TRBJ1-1; v_call: TRBV7-8; cdr3_aa: CASSLYEEAFF
j_call: TRBJ1-6; v_call: TRBV9; cdr3_aa: CASSVADSDNSPLHF
j_call: TRBJ2-4; v_call: TRBV7-2; cdr3_aa: CASSPSGRGNIQYF
j_call: TRBJ2-7; v_call: TRBV7-2; cdr3_aa: CASSLGGRRDSYEQYF
j_call: TRBJ2-3; v_call: TRBV5-1; cdr3_aa: CASSLDGPSTDTQYF
j_call: TRBJ2-1; v_call: TRBV27; cdr3_aa: CASSSPLRQGYNEQFF
j_call: TRBJ1-1; v_call: TRBV27; cdr3_aa: CASSLQSAGAYTEAFF
j_call: TRBJ2-5; v_call: TRBV11-3; cdr3_aa: CASSDTGFQETQYF
j_call: TRBJ1-3; v_call: TRBV12-5; cdr3_aa: CASGNVGNTIYF
j_call: TRBJ2-5; v_call: TRBV2; cdr3_aa: CASSQDRGQETQYF
j_call: TRBJ1-2; v_call: TRBV5-1; cdr3_aa: CASSTLSPGHLYTF
j_call: TRBJ1-2; v_call: TRBV4-3; cdr3_aa: CASSQDPGYGYTF
j_call: TRBJ2-7; v_call: TRBV30; cdr3_aa: CAWAGQTMGEQYF
j_call: TRBJ1-3; v_call: TRBV19; cdr3_aa: CASGPIPIYF
j_call: TRBJ1-4; v_call: TRBV7-9; cdr3_aa: CASSPPLGGANEKLFF
j_call: TRBJ2-2; v_call: TRBV11-3; cdr3_aa: CASSLEDRNGTGELFF
j_call: TRBJ2-3; v_call: TRBV7-7; cdr3_aa: CASSFGGALTDTQYF
j_call: TRBJ1-4; v_call: TRBV19; cdr3_aa: CASSPGPEKLFF
j_call: TRBJ2-5; v_call: TRBV5-4; cdr3_aa: CASSLGQGHGTQYF
j_call: TRBJ1-3; v_call: TRBV11-2; cdr3_aa: CASSLFVGNTIYF
j_call: TRBJ2-2; v_call: TRBV30; cdr3_aa: CAWRDPLAGERAGELFF
j_call: TRBJ1-4; v_call: TRBV4-1; cdr3_aa: CASSQGSGYEKLFF
j_call: TRBJ2-7; v_call: TRBV4-1; cdr3_aa: CASSQPGQGTYEQYF
j_call: TRBJ2-1; v_call: TRBV15; cdr3_aa: CATSRPSGGAGSEQFF
j_call: TRBJ2-1; v_call: TRBV5-1; cdr3_aa: CASTQSGLAGEGSEQFF
j_call: TRBJ1-3; v_call: TRBV15; cdr3_aa: CATSRLGGSGNTIYF
j_call: TRBJ2-7; v_call: TRBV28; cdr3_aa: CASSSTGGGKPYEQYF
j_call: TRBJ2-2; v_call: TRBV5-1; cdr3_aa: CASSDGTVGELFF
j_call: TRBJ2-2; v_call: TRBV10-3; cdr3_aa: CAIGETGANTGELFF
j_call: TRBJ2-7; v_call: TRBV30; cdr3_aa: CAWSRGLAGYEQYF
j_call: TRBJ2-1; v_call: TRBV5-1; cdr3_aa: CASSPGSSKPNEQFF
j_call: TRBJ2-6; v_call: TRBV4-3; cdr3_aa: CASSRDRGGANVLTF
j_call: TRBJ2-5; v_call: TRBV6-5; cdr3_aa: CASSIGGPRQETQYF
j_call: TRBJ2-1; v_call: TRBV7-2; cdr3_aa: CASSLGTGTSYNEQFF